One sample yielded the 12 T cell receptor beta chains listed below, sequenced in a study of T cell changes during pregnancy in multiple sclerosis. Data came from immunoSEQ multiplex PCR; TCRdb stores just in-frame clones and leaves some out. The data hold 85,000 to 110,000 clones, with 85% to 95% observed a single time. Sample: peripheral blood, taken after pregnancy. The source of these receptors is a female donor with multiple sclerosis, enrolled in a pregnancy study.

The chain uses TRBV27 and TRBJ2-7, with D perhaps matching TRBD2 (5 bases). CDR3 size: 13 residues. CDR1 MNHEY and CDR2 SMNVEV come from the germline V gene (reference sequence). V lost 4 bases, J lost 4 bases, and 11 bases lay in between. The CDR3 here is CASSSGIPYEQYF. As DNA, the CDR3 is TGTGCCAGCAGTTCGGGGATACCTTACGAGCAGTACTTC.

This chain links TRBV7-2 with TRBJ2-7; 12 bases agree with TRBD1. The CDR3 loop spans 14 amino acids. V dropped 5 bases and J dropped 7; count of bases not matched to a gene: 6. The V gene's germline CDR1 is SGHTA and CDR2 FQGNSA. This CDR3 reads CASSPRDRGQEQYF. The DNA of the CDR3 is TGTGCCAGCAGCCCCCGGGACAGGGGGCAAGAGCAGTACTTC. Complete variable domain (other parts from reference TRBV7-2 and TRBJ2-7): GAGVSQSPSNKVTEKGKDVELRCDPISGHTALYWYRQSLGQGLEFLIYFQGNSAPDKSGLPSDRFSAERTGGSVSTLTIQRTQQEDSAVYLCASSPRDRGQEQYFGPGTRLTVT.

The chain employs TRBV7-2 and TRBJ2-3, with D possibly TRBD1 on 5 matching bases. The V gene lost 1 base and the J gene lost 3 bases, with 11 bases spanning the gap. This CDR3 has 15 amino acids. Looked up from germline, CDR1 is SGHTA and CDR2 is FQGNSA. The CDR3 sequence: CASSLGGSGTDTQYF. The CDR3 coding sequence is TGTGCCAGCAGCTTAGGGGGTTCAGGGACAGATACGCAGTATTTT. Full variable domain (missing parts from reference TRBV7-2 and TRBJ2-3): GAGVSQSPSNKVTEKGKDVELRCDPISGHTALYWYRQSLGQGLEFLIYFQGNSAPDKSGLPSDRFSAERTGGSVSTLTIQRTQQEDSAVYLCASSLGGSGTDTQYFGPGTRLTVL.

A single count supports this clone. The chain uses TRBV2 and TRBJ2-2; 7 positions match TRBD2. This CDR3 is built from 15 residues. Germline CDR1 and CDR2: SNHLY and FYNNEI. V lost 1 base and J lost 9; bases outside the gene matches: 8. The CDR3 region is CASSEGSGTHRELFF. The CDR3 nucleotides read TGTGCCAGCAGTGAAGGGAGCGGGACCCACCGGGAGCTGTTTTTT. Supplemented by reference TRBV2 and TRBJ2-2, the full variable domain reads EPEVTQTPSHQVTQMGQEVILRCVPISNHLYFYWYRQILGQKVEFLVSFYNNEISEKSEIFDDQFSVERPDGSNFTLKIRSTKLEDSAMYFCASSEGSGTHRELFFGEGSRLTVL.

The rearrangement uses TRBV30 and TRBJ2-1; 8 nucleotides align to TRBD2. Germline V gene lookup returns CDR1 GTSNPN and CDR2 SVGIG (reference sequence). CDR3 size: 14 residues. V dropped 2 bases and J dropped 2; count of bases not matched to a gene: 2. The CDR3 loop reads CAWSFSGAYNEQFF. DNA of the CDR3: TGTGCCTGGAGTTTTAGCGGGGCCTACAATGAGCAGTTCTTC.

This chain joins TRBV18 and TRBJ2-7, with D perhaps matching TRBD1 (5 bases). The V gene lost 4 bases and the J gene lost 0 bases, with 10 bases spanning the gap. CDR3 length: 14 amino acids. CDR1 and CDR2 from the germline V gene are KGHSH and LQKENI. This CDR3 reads CASSLKQDSYEQYF. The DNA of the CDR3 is TGTGCCAGCTCACTAAAACAGGACTCCTACGAGCAGTACTTC. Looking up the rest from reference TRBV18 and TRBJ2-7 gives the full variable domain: NAGVMQNPRHLVRRRGQEARLRCSPMKGHSHVYWYRQLPEEGLKFMVYLQKENIIDESGMPKERFSAEFPKEGPSILRIQQVVRGDSAAYFCASSLKQDSYEQYFGPGTRLTVT.

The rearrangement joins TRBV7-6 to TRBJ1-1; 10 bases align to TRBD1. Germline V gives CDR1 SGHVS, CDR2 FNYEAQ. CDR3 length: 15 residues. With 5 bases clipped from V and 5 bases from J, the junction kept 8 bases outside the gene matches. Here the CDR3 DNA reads TGTGCCAGCAGCCCGACAGGGGGCTTACGAACTGAAGCTTTCTTT. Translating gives CASSPTGGLRTEAFF. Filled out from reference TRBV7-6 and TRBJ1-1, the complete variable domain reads GAGVSQSPRYKVTKRGQDVALRCDPISGHVSLYWYRQALGQGPEFLTYFNYEAQQDKSGLPNDRFSAERPEGSISTLTIQRTEQRDSAMYRCASSPTGGLRTEAFFGQGTRLTVV.

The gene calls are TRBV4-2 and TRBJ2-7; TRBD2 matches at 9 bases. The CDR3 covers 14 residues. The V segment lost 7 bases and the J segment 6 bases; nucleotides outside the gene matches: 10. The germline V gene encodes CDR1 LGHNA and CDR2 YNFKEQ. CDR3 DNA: TGTGCCAGCATTAGGGCTAGCGGGATTTTCGAGCAGTACTTC. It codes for CASIRASGIFEQYF.

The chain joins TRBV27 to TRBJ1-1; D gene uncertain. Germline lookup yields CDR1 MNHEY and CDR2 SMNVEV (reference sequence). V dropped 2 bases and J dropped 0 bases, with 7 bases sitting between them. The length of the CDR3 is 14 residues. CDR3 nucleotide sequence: TGTGCCAGCAGTTTAAAATCTGTGAACACTGAAGCTTTCTTT. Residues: CASSLKSVNTEAFF.

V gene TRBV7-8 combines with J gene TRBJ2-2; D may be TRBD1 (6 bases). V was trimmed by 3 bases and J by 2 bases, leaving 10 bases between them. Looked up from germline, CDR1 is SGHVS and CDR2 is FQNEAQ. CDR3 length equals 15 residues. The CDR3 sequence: CASSLIQGNTGELFF. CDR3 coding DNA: TGTGCCAGCAGCTTGATACAGGGAAACACCGGGGAGCTGTTTTTT.

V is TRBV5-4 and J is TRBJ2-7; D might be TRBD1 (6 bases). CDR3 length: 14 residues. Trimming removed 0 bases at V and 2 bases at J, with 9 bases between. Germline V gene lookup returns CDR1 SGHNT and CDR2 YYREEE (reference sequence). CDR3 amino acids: CASSLDRDPYEQYF. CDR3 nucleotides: TGTGCCAGCAGCTTGGACAGGGATCCCTACGAGCAGTACTTC.

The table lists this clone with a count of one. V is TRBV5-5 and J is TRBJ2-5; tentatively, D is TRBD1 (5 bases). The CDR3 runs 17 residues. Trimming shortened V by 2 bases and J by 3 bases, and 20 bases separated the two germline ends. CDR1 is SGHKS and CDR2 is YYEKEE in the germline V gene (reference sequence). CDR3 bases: TGTGCCAGCAGCTTTTCTCAGGGTAGGGTTTCTAAAGAGACCCAGTACTTC. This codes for CASSFSQGRVSKETQYF.